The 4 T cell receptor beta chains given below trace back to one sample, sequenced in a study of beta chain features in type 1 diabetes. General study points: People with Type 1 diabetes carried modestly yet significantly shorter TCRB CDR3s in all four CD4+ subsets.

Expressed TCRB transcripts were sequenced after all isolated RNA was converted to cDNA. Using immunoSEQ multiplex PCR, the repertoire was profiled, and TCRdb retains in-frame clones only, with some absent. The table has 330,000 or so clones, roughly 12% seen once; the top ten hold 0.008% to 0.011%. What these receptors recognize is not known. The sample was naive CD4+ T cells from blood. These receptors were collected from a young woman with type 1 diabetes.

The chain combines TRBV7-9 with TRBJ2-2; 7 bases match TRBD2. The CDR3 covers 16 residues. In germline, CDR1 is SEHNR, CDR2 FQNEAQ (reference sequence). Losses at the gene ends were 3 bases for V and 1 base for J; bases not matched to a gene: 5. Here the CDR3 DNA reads TGTGCCAGCAGCTTGGGCTTAGCGGGGAACACCGGGGAGCTGTTTTTT. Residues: CASSLGLAGNTGELFF.

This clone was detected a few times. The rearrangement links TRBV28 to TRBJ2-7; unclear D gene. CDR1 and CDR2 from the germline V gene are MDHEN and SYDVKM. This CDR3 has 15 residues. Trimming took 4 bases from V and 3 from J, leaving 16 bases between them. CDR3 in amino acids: CASSSHSVPLYEQYF. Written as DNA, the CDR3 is TGTGCCAGCAGTTCCCATTCCGTCCCACTCTACGAGCAGTACTTC.

The CDR3 region has the DNA TGTGCCAGTAGCCTGCCGGGTGAGACCACTGAAGCTTTCTTT. Residues: CASSLPGETTEAFF. The V and J genes are TRBV19 and TRBJ1-1, with D hard to call. There are 14 residues in the CDR3. V shed 6 bases and J shed 4 bases, with 15 bases lying between them. CDR1 and CDR2 from the germline V gene are LNHDA and SQIVND (reference sequence). The whole variable domain, remainder taken from reference TRBV19 and TRBJ1-1, is DGGITQSPKYLFRKEGQNVTLSCEQNLNHDAMYWYRQDPGQGLRLIYYSQIVNDFQKGDIAEGYSVSREKKESFPLTVTSAQKNPTAFYLCASSLPGETTEAFFGQGTRLTVV.

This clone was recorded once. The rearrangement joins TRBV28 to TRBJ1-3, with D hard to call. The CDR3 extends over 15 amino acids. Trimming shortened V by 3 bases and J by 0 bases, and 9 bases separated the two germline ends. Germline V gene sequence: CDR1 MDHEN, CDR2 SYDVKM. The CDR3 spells CASSLLGDSGNTIYF. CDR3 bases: TGTGCCAGCAGTTTGTTGGGCGACTCTGGAAACACCATATATTTT.